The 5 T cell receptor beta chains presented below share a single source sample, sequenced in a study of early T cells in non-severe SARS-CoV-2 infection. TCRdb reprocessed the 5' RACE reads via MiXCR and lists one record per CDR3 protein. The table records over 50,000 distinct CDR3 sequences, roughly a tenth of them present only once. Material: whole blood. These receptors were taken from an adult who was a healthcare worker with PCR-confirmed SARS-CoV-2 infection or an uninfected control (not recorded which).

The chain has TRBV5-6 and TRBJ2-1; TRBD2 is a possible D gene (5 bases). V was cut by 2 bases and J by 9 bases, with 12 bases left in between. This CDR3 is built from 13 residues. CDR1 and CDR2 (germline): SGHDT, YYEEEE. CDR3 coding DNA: TGTGCCAGCAGCTTTGAGGGCCGGGGTGAGCAGTTCTTC. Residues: CASSFEGRGEQFF.

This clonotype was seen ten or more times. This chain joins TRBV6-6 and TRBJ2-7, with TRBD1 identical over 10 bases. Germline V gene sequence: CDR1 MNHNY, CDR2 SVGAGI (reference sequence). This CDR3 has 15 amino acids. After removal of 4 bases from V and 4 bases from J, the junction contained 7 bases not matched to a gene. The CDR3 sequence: CASSSSGQGRYEQYF. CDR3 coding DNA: TGTGCCAGCAGTTCCTCGGGACAGGGGCGTTACGAGCAGTACTTC.

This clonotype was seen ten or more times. The CDR3 region is CASSSGLAGGNEQFF. The CDR3 nucleotides read TGTGCCAGTAGTTCGGGACTAGCGGGGGGCAATGAGCAGTTCTTC. This rearrangement joins TRBV19 to TRBJ2-1; 15 bases map to TRBD2. This CDR3 contains 15 residues. Germline CDR1 and CDR2: LNHDA and SQIVND (reference sequence). V was pared by 5 bases and J by 6 bases, with 2 bases of the junction left unmatched.

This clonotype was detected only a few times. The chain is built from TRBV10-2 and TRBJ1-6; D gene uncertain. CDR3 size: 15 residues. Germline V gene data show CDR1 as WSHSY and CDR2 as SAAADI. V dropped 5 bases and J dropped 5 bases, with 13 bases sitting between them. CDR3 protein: CASSRGSDDNSPLHF. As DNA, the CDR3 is TGCGCCAGCAGTCGCGGCTCTGATGATAATTCACCCCTCCACTTT.

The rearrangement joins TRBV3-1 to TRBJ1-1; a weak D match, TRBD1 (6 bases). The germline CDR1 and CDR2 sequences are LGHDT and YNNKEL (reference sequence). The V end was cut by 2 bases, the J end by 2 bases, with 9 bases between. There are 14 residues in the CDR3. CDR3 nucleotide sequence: TGTGCCAGCAGCCAACAGGGGACTAACACTGAAGCTTTCTTT. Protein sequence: CASSQQGTNTEAFF.